The next 19 T cell receptor beta chains were all read from a single sample in a study of OX40 agonist ivuxolimab in advanced cancers. Assay used: immunoSEQ multiplex PCR; TCRdb lists only in-frame clones, some missing. The table lists 55,000 to 80,000 clones, about 89% of them singletons, with around 1.9% in the top ten. Sequenced here: CD4+ or CD8+ T cells sorted from blood, sampled in a trial of the OX40 agonist ivuxolimab. The origin of the receptors is an adult with an advanced solid tumor such as melanoma, head and neck, liver or kidney cancer.

The chain couples TRBV28 to TRBJ2-6; 9 bases agree with TRBD1. Trimming at V came to 4 bases and at J to 4 bases, leaving 11 bases not matched to a gene. The CDR3 is 18 residues long. Germline V gives CDR1 MDHEN, CDR2 SYDVKM. The chain's CDR3 is CASSSGTGLFSGANVLTF. The CDR3, as DNA: TGTGCCAGCAGTTCCGGGACAGGGCTTTTCTCGGGGGCCAACGTCCTGACTTTC.

This clone came up once. CDR3 in amino acids: CASSPGTGVFEQYF. The CDR3 bases are TGTGCCAGCAGTCCCGGGACAGGGGTTTTCGAGCAGTACTTC. This sequence joins TRBV6-1 and TRBJ2-7; 10 bases agree with TRBD1. V shed 5 bases, J shed 6 bases, and the junction held 7 bases outside the gene matches. The germline gives CDR1 MNHNS, CDR2 SASEGT. The length of the CDR3 is 14 residues.

The chain employs TRBV21-1 and TRBJ2-1; no DNA check was done on the table's D call, TRBD2. TRBV21-1 is labeled a pseudogene. The CDR3 is made up of 16 amino acids. The CDR3 sequence is CASSKEKDLTLDEQFF. The CDR3 DNA reads as TGTGCCAGCAGCAAAGAAAAAGACCTGACTCTCGATGAGCAGTTCTTC.

The chain combines TRBV7-6 with TRBJ2-5; D is undetermined. CDR3 length: 13 amino acids. Trimming shortened V by 3 bases and J by 0 bases, and 5 bases separated the two germline ends. Germline values: CDR1 SGHVS, CDR2 FNYEAQ. The CDR3 loop is CASSFPYQETQYF. Written as DNA, the CDR3 is TGTGCCAGCAGCTTCCCGTACCAAGAGACCCAGTACTTC.

This chain connects TRBV6-5 to TRBJ2-2; no clear D. Trimming left V 2 bases short and J 3 bases short, with 13 bases between. The CDR3 totals 16 residues. Per germline, CDR1 MNHEY and CDR2 SVGAGI. CDR3 nucleotide sequence: TGTGCCAGCAGTTACCGGATGGTTAAGGACACCGGGGAGCTGTTTTTT. It codes for CASSYRMVKDTGELFF.

The chain carries TRBV19 and TRBJ2-1; 12 bases line up with TRBD2. Per the germline V gene, CDR1 is LNHDA and CDR2 is SQIVND (reference sequence). The length of the CDR3 is 16 residues. Germline trimming cut 5 bases from V and 13 bases from J; bases unmatched to any gene: 15. The CDR3 protein is CASSPLGLAGRMVQFF. CDR3 coding DNA: TGTGCCAGTAGTCCCCTAGGACTAGCGGGGAGAATGGTCCAGTTCTTC.

This clone is judged medium-sized. This chain links TRBV5-4 with TRBJ2-1, with 7 nucleotides matching TRBD1. The ends lost 0 bases at V and 5 bases at J; junction bases unmatched: 5. The CDR3 totals 15 residues. Germline V gene lookup returns CDR1 SGHNT and CDR2 YYREEE (reference sequence). The CDR3 loop is CASSLDGTDNNEQFF. DNA for the CDR3: TGTGCCAGCAGCTTGGACGGGACAGACAACAATGAGCAGTTCTTC.

The rearrangement links TRBV5-1 to TRBJ2-7; 7 bases map to TRBD1. Germline CDR1 is SGHRS and CDR2 is YFSETQ. The CDR3 runs to 14 residues. Trimming took 4 bases from V and 4 from J; bases not matched to a gene: 8. The CDR3 DNA sequence: TGCGCCAGCAGCCCCACAGGGGTACAATACGAGCAGTACTTC. Translating gives CASSPTGVQYEQYF.

The chain combines TRBV19 with TRBJ2-3; D uncertain. Trimming shortened V by 10 bases and J by 0 bases, and 14 bases separated the two germline ends. This CDR3 contains 14 residues. Germline CDR1 reads LNHDA; CDR2 reads SQIVND (reference sequence). The CDR3 loop is CATTSRTSTDTQYF. CDR3 coding DNA: TGTGCCACCACCTCCAGAACTAGCACAGATACGCAGTATTTT.

The chain is built from TRBV10-2 and TRBJ2-5, with D unresolved. V lost 5 bases, J lost 2 bases, and 9 bases lay in between. The CDR3 consists of 13 residues. Germline CDR1 WSHSY, CDR2 SAAADI. The CDR3 loop is CASSRLLQETQYF. Here the CDR3 DNA reads TGCGCCAGCAGTCGACTTCTTCAAGAGACCCAGTACTTC.

In this sample, this clone turned up once. The chain joins TRBV19 to TRBJ1-6; weak D call: TRBD1 (5 bases). Trimming pared 7 bases from V and 7 bases from J, leaving 11 bases between. The CDR3 is 13 residues long. In germline, CDR1 is LNHDA, CDR2 SQIVND (reference sequence). CDR3 sequence (DNA): TGTGCCAGTAATGAACGGGGGAATTCACCCCTCCACTTT. Translation: CASNERGNSPLHF.

This clone has only a few counts. This sequence joins TRBV28 and TRBJ1-2; a possible D gene is TRBD1 (6 bases). This CDR3 has 14 residues. Germline CDR1 is MDHEN and CDR2 is SYDVKM. V was cut by 5 bases and J by 4 bases, with 14 bases left in between. The CDR3 reads CASSPTGRPYGYTF. CDR3 DNA sequence: TGTGCCAGCAGTCCGACAGGCCGCCCCTATGGCTACACCTTC.

This clone was found once. The CDR3 region is CAWRGRQGSSYEQYF. The CDR3 bases are TGTGCCTGGAGAGGGCGACAGGGCAGCTCCTACGAGCAGTACTTC. The rearrangement uses TRBV30 and TRBJ2-7, with TRBD1 matching over 7 bases. V dropped 3 bases and J dropped 0; count of bases not matched to a gene: 8. The CDR3 covers 15 residues. Germline V gives CDR1 GTSNPN, CDR2 SVGIG (reference sequence).

The CDR3 spells CASSSTWMNTEAFF. The DNA for the CDR3 is TGTGCCAGCAGCTCGACTTGGATGAACACTGAAGCTTTCTTT. The chain couples TRBV11-2 to TRBJ1-1, with D hard to call. In germline, CDR1 is SGHAT, CDR2 FQNNGV. The CDR3 contains 14 residues. V was cut by 4 bases and J by 0 bases, with 9 bases left in between.

V is TRBV5-1 and J is TRBJ2-2, with 12 bases fitting TRBD2. This CDR3 region has 18 residues. Unmatched junction bases numbered 14, after V lost 6 bases and J lost 5 bases. The germline gives CDR1 SGHRS, CDR2 YFSETQ. The CDR3 spells CASTFPGLAGRMTGELFF. The CDR3 nucleotides read TGCGCCAGCACCTTCCCGGGACTAGCGGGCCGTATGACCGGGGAGCTGTTTTTT. The entire variable domain, with the rest obtained from reference TRBV5-1 and TRBJ2-2, is as follows: KAGVTQTPRYLIKTRGQQVTLSCSPISGHRSVSWYQQTPGQGLQFLFEYFSETQRNKGNFPGRFSGRQFSNSRSEMNVSTLELGDSALYLCASTFPGLAGRMTGELFFGEGSRLTVL.

This clone has only one observation. V usage is TRBV10-3 and J usage is TRBJ2-1; 8 bases map to TRBD1. J lost 16 bases, V lost 6 bases, and 8 bases had no gene match. Germline CDR1 and CDR2: ENHRY and SYGVKD. This CDR3 contains 11 residues. The CDR3 is CAIRGTGEAFF. CDR3 nucleotides: TGTGCCATCAGGGGGACAGGTGAAGCTTTCTTC.

This clone was observed a handful of times. This chain links TRBV7-2 with TRBJ1-1; D not resolved. V was trimmed by 2 bases and J by 5 bases, leaving 15 bases between them. Germline loops: CDR1 SGHTA, CDR2 FQGNSA. CDR3 length: 15 amino acids. The CDR3 region is CASSLYPIGGTEAFF. CDR3 sequence (DNA): TGTGCCAGCAGCTTATACCCGATCGGTGGGACTGAAGCTTTCTTT.

The CDR3 DNA is TGTGCCAGCACCGGGTCTGGGGCCAACGTCCTGACTTTC. Translating it yields CASTGSGANVLTF. The V and J genes are TRBV5-4 and TRBJ2-6; D unresolved. This CDR3 region has 13 residues. V lost 6 bases, J lost 1 base, and 5 bases lay in between. From germline, CDR1 is SGHNT and CDR2 YYREEE (reference sequence). Supplemented by reference TRBV5-4 and TRBJ2-6, the full variable domain reads ETGVTQSPTHLIKTRGQQVTLRCSSQSGHNTVSWYQQALGQGPQFIFQYYREEENGRGNFPPRFSGLQFPNYSSELNVNALELDDSALYLCASTGSGANVLTFGAGSRLTVL.

The CDR3 bases are TGTGCCAGCCGGGGGATGGCGGCCCAGTACTTC. This sequence encodes CASRGMAAQYF. The rearrangement links TRBV2 to TRBJ2-5, with TRBD2 as a possible D gene (6 bases). The CDR3 sequence is 11 residues long. V lost 8 bases, J lost 9 bases, and 13 bases lay in between. Looked up from germline, CDR1 is SNHLY and CDR2 is FYNNEI.